This T cell receptor beta chain originates from a study of cytotoxic CD8 clonotypes in ibrutinib-treated CLL (dated by TCRdb to about 2021). About the investigation overall: The cohort included roughly 15 treatment-naive and roughly ten relapsed/refractory patients; some 18 were IGHV unmutated. Responses were partial in 24 patients and complete in 2; after median about 63 months follow-up, some 15 stayed in remission and around 12 progressed. Response samples were taken after a median of 12 months on treatment, ranging from about 6 to 40 months. On average, each sample yielded approximately 250,000 productive templates and around 98,000 productive rearrangements. Of the roughly 79 people in the trial, 25 to 30 had longitudinal samples available. Cryopreserved peripheral blood mononuclear cells were obtained prior to treatment, at the time of response, and at either disease progression or sustained remission. Every remission and progressive disease sample was obtained while ibrutinib was still being received by the patients.

A MiSeq instrument was used for deep resolution sequencing, which targeted depths ranging from 1 in 1 million up to 1 in 200,000 T cells, with coverage averaging 10x for each clonotype. The immunoSEQ hsTCRB Kit was used to generate TCR beta libraries. The authors' pipeline ran thus. The data were analyzed with ImmunoSEQ Analyzer and ImmunoSEQ Data Assistant, and V, D and J gene assignments followed IMGT definitions. Clonality was computed as one minus normalized Shannon entropy of productive rearrangement frequencies, ranging from 0 to 1. Public clonotype analysis was restricted to overrepresented clonotypes comprising at least 0.05% of each patient's repertoire. Roughly 12 age-matched healthy donor repertoires from immuneACCESS were used as controls for clonality. TCRdb retrieved this table from immuneACCESS and kept in-frame rearrangements only. Not all clones are present; in checked studies, unresolved V genes account for under half, and no reason is known for the remainder. V and J calls and clone size are copied from that table; D and trimming were computed from the DNA. The sample profile shows about 45,000 clones; approximately 70% of them were found once. 20% to 25% of the sample lies in the top ten.

As concerns this clone: What antigen it recognizes has not been identified. Per-base qualities were not stored, and no clone one base away is much larger.

Read against the paper, the sample's time point label means: roughly 25 months on ibrutinib. For TCR beta library preparation, roughly 2 micrograms of genomic DNA was extracted from cryopreserved PBMCs. Longitudinal blood samples from CLL patients on ibrutinib monotherapy underwent high-throughput TCR beta sequencing. Patients were enrolled in a phase 2 open-label single-center ibrutinib monotherapy trial. General findings and caveats noted by the study authors: Public clonotypes were found to be uncommon and were observed to contract or remain stable during treatment; the increase in clonality was shown to reflect expansion of private clonotypes at ibrutinib response. An increase in clonality was observed at ibrutinib response, with clonality remaining stable during sustained remission and falling back toward baseline at progression. Sustained-remission and progressing patients did not have matched sampling times, and lymph node repertoires were not examined. At baseline, clonality was higher than in age-matched healthy donors and showed a strong correlation with circulating CD8+ T-cell counts.

The TCR comes from a human donor with chronic lymphocytic leukemia. This specimen consisted of PBMCs, obtained after 24 months of ibrutinib treatment.

The encoded CDR3 is CASSQQGRREQYF. The bases are TGTGCCAGCAGCCAACAGGGGAGGAGAGAGCAGTACTTC. The chain joins TRBV6-5 to TRBJ2-7; a tentative D call is TRBD1 (7 bases match). CDR1 and CDR2 are read off the germline V gene as MNHEY and SVGAGI. Trimming takes 6 bases from V and 7 bases from J, and the germline ends sit 16 bases apart. The CDR3 covers 13 residues, taking in both the cysteine and the phenylalanine. Just the 39-base CDR3 DNA is kept, in frame starting at base 1.